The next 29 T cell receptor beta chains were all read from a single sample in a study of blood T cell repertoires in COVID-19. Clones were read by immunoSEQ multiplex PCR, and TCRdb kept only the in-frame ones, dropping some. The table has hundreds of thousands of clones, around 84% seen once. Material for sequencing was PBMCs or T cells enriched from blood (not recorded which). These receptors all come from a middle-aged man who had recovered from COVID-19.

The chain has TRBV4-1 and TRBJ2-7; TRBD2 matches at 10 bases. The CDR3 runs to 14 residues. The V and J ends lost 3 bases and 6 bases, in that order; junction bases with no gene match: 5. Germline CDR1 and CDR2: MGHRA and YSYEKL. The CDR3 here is CASSHSRTSGEQYF. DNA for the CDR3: TGCGCCAGCAGCCACAGCCGGACTAGCGGCGAGCAGTACTTC.

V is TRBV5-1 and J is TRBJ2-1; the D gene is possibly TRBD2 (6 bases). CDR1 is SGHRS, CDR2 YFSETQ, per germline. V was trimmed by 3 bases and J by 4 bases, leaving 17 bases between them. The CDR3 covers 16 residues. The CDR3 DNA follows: TGCGCCAGCAGCTCCCGGGGGTGGAGCGGGTACAATGAGCAGTTCTTC. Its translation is CASSSRGWSGYNEQFF.

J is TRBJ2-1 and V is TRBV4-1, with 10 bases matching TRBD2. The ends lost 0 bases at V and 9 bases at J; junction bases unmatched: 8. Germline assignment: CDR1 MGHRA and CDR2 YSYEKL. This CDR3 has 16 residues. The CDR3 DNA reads TGCGCCAGCAGCCAAGATCCTAGCGGGAGATGGGTTGAGCAGTTCTTC. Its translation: CASSQDPSGRWVEQFF.

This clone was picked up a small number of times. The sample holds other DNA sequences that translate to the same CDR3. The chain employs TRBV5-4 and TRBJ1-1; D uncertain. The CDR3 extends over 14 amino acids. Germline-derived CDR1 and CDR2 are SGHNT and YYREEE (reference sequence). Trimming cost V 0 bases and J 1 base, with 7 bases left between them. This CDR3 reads CASSLAAGNTEAFF. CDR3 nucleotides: TGTGCCAGCAGCTTGGCAGCGGGGAACACTGAAGCTTTCTTT.

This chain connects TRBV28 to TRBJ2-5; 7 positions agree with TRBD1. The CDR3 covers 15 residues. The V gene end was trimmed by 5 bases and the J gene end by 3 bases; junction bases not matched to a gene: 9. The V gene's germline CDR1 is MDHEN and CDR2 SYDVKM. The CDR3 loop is CASSAMGQQEETQYF. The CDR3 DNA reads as TGTGCCAGCAGTGCCATGGGACAGCAAGAAGAGACCCAGTACTTC.

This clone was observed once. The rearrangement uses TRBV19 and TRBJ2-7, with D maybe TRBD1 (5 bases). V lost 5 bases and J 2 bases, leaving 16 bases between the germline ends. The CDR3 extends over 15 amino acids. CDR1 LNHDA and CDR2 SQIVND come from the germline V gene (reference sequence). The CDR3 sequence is CASSSGRQRTYEQYF. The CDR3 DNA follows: TGTGCCAGTAGTTCCGGTCGACAGCGTACCTACGAGCAGTACTTC.

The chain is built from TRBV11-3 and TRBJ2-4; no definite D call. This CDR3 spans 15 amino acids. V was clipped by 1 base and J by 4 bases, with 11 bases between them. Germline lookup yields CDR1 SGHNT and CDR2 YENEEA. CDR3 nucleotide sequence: TGTGCCAGCAGCTTAGTCCCCCCCGGGAAAAACATTCAGTACTTC. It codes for CASSLVPPGKNIQYF. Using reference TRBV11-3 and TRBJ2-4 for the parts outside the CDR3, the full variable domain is EAGVVQSPRYKIIEKKQPVAFWCNPISGHNTLYWYLQNLGQGPELLIRYENEEAVDDSQLPKDRFSAERLKGVDSTLKIQPAELGDSAVYLCASSLVPPGKNIQYFGAGTRLSVL.

CDR3 DNA sequence: TGTGCCAGCAGCGCCGGACAGGGCCAGCAGTACTTC. It translates to CASSAGQGQQYF. The gene calls are TRBV9 and TRBJ2-7; 8 bases fit TRBD1. This CDR3 has 12 amino acids. Per germline, CDR1 SGDLS and CDR2 YYNGEE. Losses at the gene ends were 3 bases for V and 8 bases for J; bases not matched to a gene: 4.

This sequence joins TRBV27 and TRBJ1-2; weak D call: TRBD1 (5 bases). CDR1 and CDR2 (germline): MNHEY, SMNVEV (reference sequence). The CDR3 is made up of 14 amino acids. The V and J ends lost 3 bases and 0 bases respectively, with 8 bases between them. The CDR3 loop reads CASSLGLSNYGYTF. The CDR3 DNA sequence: TGTGCCAGCAGTTTGGGACTTTCTAACTATGGCTACACCTTC.

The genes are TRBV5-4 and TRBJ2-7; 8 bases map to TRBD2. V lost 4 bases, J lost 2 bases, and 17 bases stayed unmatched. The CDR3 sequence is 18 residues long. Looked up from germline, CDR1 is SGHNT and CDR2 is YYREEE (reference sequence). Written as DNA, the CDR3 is TGTGCCAGCAGCCCGCACCCGGTAAGCGGGAGTGGCGCCTACGAGCAGTACTTC. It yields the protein CASSPHPVSGSGAYEQYF.

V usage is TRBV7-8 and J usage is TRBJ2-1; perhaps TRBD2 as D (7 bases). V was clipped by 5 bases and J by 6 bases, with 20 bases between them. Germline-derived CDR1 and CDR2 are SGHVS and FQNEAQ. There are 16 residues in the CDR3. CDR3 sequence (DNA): TGTGCCAGCAGCCCCCCCGGGGGGCTAGGCCTCAATGAGCAGTTCTTC. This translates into CASSPPGGLGLNEQFF.

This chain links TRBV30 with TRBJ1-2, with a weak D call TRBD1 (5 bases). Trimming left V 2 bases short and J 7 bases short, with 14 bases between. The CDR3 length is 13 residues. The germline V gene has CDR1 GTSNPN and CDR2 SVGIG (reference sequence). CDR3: CAWSPREAGGYTF. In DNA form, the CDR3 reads TGTGCCTGGAGTCCCAGGGAGGCGGGTGGCTACACCTTC.

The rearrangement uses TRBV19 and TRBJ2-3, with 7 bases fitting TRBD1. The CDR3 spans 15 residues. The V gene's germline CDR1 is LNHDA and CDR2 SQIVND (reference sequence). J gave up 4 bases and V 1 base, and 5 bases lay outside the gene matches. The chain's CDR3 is CASSIALGTADTQYF. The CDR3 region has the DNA TGTGCCAGTAGTATAGCCCTTGGGACAGCAGATACGCAGTATTTT.

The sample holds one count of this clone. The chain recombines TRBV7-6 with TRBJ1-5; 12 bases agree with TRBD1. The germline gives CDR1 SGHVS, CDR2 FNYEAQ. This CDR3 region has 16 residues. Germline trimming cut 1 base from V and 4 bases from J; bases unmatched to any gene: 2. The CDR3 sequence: CASSLGGQGANQPQHF. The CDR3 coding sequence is TGTGCCAGCAGCTTAGGGGGACAGGGGGCGAATCAGCCCCAGCATTTT. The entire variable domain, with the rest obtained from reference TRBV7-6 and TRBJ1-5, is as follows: GAGVSQSPRYKVTKRGQDVALRCDPISGHVSLYWYRQALGQGPEFLTYFNYEAQQDKSGLPNDRFSAERPEGSISTLTIQRTEQRDSAMYRCASSLGGQGANQPQHFGDGTRLSIL.

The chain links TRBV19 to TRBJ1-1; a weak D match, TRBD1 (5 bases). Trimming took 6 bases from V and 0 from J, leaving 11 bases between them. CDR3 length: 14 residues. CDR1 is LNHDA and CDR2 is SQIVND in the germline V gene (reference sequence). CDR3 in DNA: TGTGCCAGTAGGGCCCGGGACTTGAACACTGAAGCTTTCTTT. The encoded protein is CASRARDLNTEAFF.

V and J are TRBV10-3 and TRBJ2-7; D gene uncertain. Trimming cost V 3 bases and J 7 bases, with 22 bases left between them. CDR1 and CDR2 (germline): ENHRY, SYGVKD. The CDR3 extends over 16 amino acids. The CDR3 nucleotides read TGTGCCATCAGTGACTCCCCATACCTAGGATCCTGTGAGCAGTACTTC. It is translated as CAISDSPYLGSCEQYF.

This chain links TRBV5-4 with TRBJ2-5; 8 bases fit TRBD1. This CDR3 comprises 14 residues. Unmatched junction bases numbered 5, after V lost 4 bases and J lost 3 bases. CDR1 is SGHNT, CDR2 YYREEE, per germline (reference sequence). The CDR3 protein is CASSLTGGKETQYF. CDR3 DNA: TGTGCCAGCAGCCTCACAGGGGGGAAAGAGACCCAGTACTTC.

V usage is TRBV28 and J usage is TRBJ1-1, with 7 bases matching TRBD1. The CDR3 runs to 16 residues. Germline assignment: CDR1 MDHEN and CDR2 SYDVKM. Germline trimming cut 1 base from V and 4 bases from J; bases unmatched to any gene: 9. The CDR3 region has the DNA TGTGCCAGCAGTTTATTGGGGGACAGATCCATCACTGAAGCTTTCTTT. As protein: CASSLLGDRSITEAFF.

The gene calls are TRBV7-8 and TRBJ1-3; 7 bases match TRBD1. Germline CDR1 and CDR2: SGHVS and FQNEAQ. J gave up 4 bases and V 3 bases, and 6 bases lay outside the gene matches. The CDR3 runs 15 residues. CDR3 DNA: TGTGCCAGCAGCTTGGAGACAGGGACGGGAAACACCATATATTTT. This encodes CASSLETGTGNTIYF.

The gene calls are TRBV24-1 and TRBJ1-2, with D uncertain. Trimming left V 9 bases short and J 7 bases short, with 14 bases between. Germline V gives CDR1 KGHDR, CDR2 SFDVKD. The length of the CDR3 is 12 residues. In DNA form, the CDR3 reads TGTGCCACCTCACAGAGGGCAGGTGGCTACACCTTC. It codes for CATSQRAGGYTF.

As DNA, the CDR3 is TGTGCCACCAGTGAGCCCGGACAGGGGAAGAATGGCTACACCTTC. It translates to CATSEPGQGKNGYTF. J is TRBJ1-2 and V is TRBV24-1; 9 nucleotides line up with TRBD1. J lost 6 bases, V lost 4 bases, and 8 bases had no gene match. Germline CDR1 and CDR2: KGHDR and SFDVKD. CDR3 length: 15 amino acids.

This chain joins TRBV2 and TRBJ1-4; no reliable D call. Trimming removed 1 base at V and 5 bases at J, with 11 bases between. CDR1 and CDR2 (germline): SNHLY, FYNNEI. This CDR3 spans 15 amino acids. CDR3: CASSEEGGLNEKLFF. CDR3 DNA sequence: TGTGCCAGCAGTGAAGAAGGCGGACTAAATGAAAAACTGTTTTTT.

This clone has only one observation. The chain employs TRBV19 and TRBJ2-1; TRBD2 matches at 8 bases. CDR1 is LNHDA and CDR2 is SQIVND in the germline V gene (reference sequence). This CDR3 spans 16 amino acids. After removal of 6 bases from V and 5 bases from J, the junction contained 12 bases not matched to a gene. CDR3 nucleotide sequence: TGTGCCAGTAGCCCCTCACTAGCGGCAATTCACAATGAGCAGTTCTTC. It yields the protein CASSPSLAAIHNEQFF.

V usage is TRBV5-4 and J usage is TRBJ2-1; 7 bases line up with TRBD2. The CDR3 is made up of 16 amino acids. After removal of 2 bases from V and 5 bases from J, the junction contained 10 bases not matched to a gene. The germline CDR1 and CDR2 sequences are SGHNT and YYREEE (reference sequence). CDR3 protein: CASSFTGGGGNNEQFF. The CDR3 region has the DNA TGTGCCAGCAGCTTCACGGGCGGGGGAGGCAACAATGAGCAGTTCTTC.

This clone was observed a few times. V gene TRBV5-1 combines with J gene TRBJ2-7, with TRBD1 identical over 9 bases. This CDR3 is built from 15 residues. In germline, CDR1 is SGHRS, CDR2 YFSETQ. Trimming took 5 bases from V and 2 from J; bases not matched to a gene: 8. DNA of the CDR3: TGCGCCAGCAGGCCTCGGGACAGGGTCACCTACGAGCAGTACTTC. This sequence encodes CASRPRDRVTYEQYF.

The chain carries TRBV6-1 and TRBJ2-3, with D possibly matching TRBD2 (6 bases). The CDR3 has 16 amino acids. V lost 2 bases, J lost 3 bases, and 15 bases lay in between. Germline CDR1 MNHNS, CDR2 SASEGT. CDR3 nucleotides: TGTGCCAGCAGTGAATATAGGACGGCGGGGACAGATACGCAGTATTTT. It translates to CASSEYRTAGTDTQYF.

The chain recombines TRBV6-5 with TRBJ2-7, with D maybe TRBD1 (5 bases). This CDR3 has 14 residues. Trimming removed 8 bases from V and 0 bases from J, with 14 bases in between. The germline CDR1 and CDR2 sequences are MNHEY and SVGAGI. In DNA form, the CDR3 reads TGTGCCAGCGCTCGGACACCGAGCTCCTACGAGCAGTACTTC. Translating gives CASARTPSSYEQYF.

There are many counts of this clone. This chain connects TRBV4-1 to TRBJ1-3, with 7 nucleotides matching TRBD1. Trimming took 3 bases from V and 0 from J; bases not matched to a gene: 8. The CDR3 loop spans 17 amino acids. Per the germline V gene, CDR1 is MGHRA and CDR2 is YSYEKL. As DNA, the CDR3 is TGCGCCAGCAGCCATATCTTTGGGACAGCCTCTGGAAACACCATATATTTT. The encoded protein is CASSHIFGTASGNTIYF.

CDR3 bases: TGTGCCACCAGTGACCCGGGACAGGGGAATACCGGGGAGCTGTTTTTT. Residues: CATSDPGQGNTGELFF. V gene TRBV24-1 combines with J gene TRBJ2-2, with TRBD1 matching over 10 bases. This CDR3 spans 16 amino acids. The germline CDR1 and CDR2 sequences are KGHDR and SFDVKD. V was pared by 4 bases and J by 5 bases, with 6 bases of the junction left unmatched.